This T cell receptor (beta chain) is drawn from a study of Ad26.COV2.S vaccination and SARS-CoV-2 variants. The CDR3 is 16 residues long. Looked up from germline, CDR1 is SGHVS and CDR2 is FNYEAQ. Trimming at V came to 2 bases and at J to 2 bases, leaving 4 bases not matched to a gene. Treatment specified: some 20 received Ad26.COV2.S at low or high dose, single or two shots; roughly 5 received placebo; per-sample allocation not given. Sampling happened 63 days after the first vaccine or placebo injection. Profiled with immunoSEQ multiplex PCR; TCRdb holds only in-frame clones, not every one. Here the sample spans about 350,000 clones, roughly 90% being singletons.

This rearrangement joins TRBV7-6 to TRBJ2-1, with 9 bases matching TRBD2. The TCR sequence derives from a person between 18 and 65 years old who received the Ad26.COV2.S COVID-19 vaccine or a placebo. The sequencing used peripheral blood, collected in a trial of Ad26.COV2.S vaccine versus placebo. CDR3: CASSLLREGPYNEQFF. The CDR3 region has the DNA TGTGCCAGCAGCTTATTGCGGGAGGGGCCCTACAATGAGCAGTTCTTC.